These 29 T cell receptor beta chains originate from one sample sequenced in a study of cytomegalovirus exposure and HLA in healthy donors. PCR used 60 Vbeta primers and 13 Jbeta primers. The assay was immunoSEQ multiplex PCR, and TCRdb's table has in-frame clones only and misses some. The table for this sample gives tens of thousands of clones. The sample consisted of PBMCs. Every receptor here comes from a female donor in good health and CMV-seropositive.

The chain carries TRBV6-5 and TRBJ2-7; the match to TRBD2 covers 7 bases. CDR3 length equals 14 residues. Germline-derived CDR1 and CDR2 are MNHEY and SVGAGI. V lost 3 bases and J lost 7; bases outside the gene matches: 9. The CDR3 loop reads CASSYRGRAAEQYF. CDR3 sequence (DNA): TGTGCCAGCAGTTATAGAGGGAGGGCCGCAGAGCAGTACTTC.

The V call is TRBV19, the J call TRBJ1-2, with 8 bases identical to TRBD1. Trimming took 4 bases from V and 4 from J; bases not matched to a gene: 5. CDR1 is LNHDA and CDR2 is SQIVND in the germline V gene (reference sequence). The CDR3 runs 14 residues. CDR3 sequence (DNA): TGTGCCAGTAGTACACCTACAGGGGGCTATGGCTACACCTTC. Protein: CASSTPTGGYGYTF.

The J gene is TRBJ1-2, the V gene TRBV7-2; D is undetermined. Germline V lookup: CDR1 SGHTA, CDR2 FQGNSA. The CDR3 has 15 residues. V lost 5 bases, J lost 8 bases, and 21 bases lay in between. The CDR3 sequence: CASSPTRGVFGGYTF. CDR3 nucleotide sequence: TGTGCCAGCAGCCCCACACGGGGTGTATTCGGGGGCTACACCTTC.

The CDR3 region has the DNA TGTGCCAGCAGTGAAGATGTAGCGGGGGCCTACGAGCAGTACTTC. Protein: CASSEDVAGAYEQYF. The rearrangement joins TRBV6-1 to TRBJ2-7; TRBD2 matches 9 bases. The CDR3 spans 15 residues. V gave up 1 base and J gave up 2 bases; unmatched junction bases: 3. Germline loops: CDR1 MNHNS, CDR2 SASEGT.

The chain carries TRBV2 and TRBJ2-7, with D possibly being TRBD1 (6 bases). Germline loops: CDR1 SNHLY, CDR2 FYNNEI. V shed 6 bases and J shed 8 bases, with 17 bases lying between them. There are 13 residues in the CDR3. The chain's CDR3 is CASRPGQPAKQYF. The CDR3 region has the DNA TGTGCCAGCAGACCTGGACAGCCGGCTAAGCAGTACTTC.

The CDR3 bases are TGTGCCAGCAGTGAACAGGGGCCGGGGAACACCGGGGAGCTGTTTTTT. It translates to CASSEQGPGNTGELFF. J is TRBJ2-2 and V is TRBV2; TRBD1 might be the D (6 bases). Trimming cost V 2 bases and J 1 base, with 11 bases left between them. Germline V gene lookup returns CDR1 SNHLY and CDR2 FYNNEI. This CDR3 is built from 16 residues.

The rearrangement joins TRBV28 to TRBJ2-2; unclear D gene. The germline gives CDR1 MDHEN, CDR2 SYDVKM. The CDR3 loop spans 15 amino acids. V lost 3 bases and J lost 1, with 9 bases in between. The CDR3 sequence is CASSFLAENTGELFF. In DNA form, the CDR3 reads TGTGCCAGCAGTTTTTTGGCCGAGAACACCGGGGAGCTGTTTTTT.

The chain joins TRBV6-5 to TRBJ1-4, with 8 bases fitting TRBD1. Germline V gene sequence: CDR1 MNHEY, CDR2 SVGAGI. This CDR3 has 16 residues. With V trimmed by 2 bases and J by 3 bases, 5 bases remained unmatched. The CDR3 DNA follows: TGTGCCAGCAGTTACGGGGGGACAGGAGCTAATGAAAAACTGTTTTTT. Translating it yields CASSYGGTGANEKLFF.

The rearrangement links TRBV7-9 to TRBJ2-3; TRBD2 agrees at 13 bases. The CDR3 loop spans 17 amino acids. CDR1 SEHNR and CDR2 FQNEAQ come from the germline V gene (reference sequence). J was trimmed by 5 bases and V by 5 bases; bases with no gene match: 10. Here the CDR3 DNA reads TGTGCCAGCAGCCCGCCCGGACTAGCGGGAGTCGGAGATACGCAGTATTTT. Translated, it gives CASSPPGLAGVGDTQYF.

V gene TRBV18 combines with J gene TRBJ1-2, with unresolved D. This CDR3 has 11 amino acids. Germline-derived CDR1 and CDR2 are KGHSH and LQKENI. V was shortened by 5 bases and J by 5 bases, with 6 bases between the two germline ends. CDR3 DNA sequence: TGTGCCAGCTCAAATGCGTATGGCTACACCTTC. It is translated as CASSNAYGYTF.

V and J are TRBV28 and TRBJ2-3, with D perhaps TRBD1 (6 bases). The CDR3 totals 19 residues. V lost 1 base and J 4 bases, leaving 24 bases between the germline ends. CDR1 MDHEN and CDR2 SYDVKM come from the germline V gene. Here the CDR3 reads CASSLSPDRFSALADTQYF. DNA of the CDR3: TGTGCCAGCAGTTTATCCCCCGACAGGTTTTCAGCGCTGGCAGATACGCAGTATTTT.

V usage is TRBV19 and J usage is TRBJ1-1; 10 bases agree with TRBD1. CDR1 is LNHDA, CDR2 SQIVND, per germline (reference sequence). CDR3 size: 17 residues. The V and J ends lost 5 bases and 1 base, in that order; junction bases with no gene match: 10. In DNA, the CDR3 is TGTGCCAGTAGTCGGGACAGGGGTTCTCTGGGGAACACTGAAGCTTTCTTT. Translation: CASSRDRGSLGNTEAFF.

The CDR3 DNA sequence: TGTGCCAGTAGTGCCAAGACAGGGGGTAACACTGAAGCTTTCTTT. The encoded protein is CASSAKTGGNTEAFF. The chain joins TRBV19 to TRBJ1-1; 9 bases are a match to TRBD1. Germline V gene lookup returns CDR1 LNHDA and CDR2 SQIVND (reference sequence). V gave up 5 bases and J gave up 2 bases; unmatched junction bases: 6. The CDR3 length is 15 residues.

The V gene is TRBV5-5, the J gene TRBJ2-1; 8 bases fit TRBD1. This CDR3 has 20 amino acids. With V trimmed by 0 bases and J by 6 bases, 20 bases remained unmatched. Germline V gene data show CDR1 as SGHKS and CDR2 as YYEKEE (reference sequence). The CDR3 loop is CASSLAGPMTPGGFGNEQFF. DNA of the CDR3: TGTGCCAGCAGCTTGGCCGGCCCAATGACGCCAGGGGGCTTTGGCAATGAGCAGTTCTTC. Full variable domain (remainder filled in from reference TRBV5-5 and TRBJ2-1): DAGVTQSPTHLIKTRGQQVTLRCSPISGHKSVSWYQQVLGQGPQFIFQYYEKEERGRGNFPDRFSARQFPNYSSELNVNALLLGDSALYLCASSLAGPMTPGGFGNEQFFGPGTRLTVL.

In DNA form, the CDR3 reads TGTGCCAGCAGCCAGAGGGGGGGCCCCTACAATGAGCAGTTCTTC. Protein sequence: CASSQRGGPYNEQFF. The V call is TRBV6-5, the J call TRBJ2-1; maybe TRBD2 (7 bases). Trimming cost V 6 bases and J 2 bases, with 14 bases left between them. The CDR3 runs to 15 residues. Germline CDR1 MNHEY, CDR2 SVGAGI.

The V and J genes are TRBV18 and TRBJ1-6, with D possibly matching TRBD1 (6 bases). The CDR3 runs 15 residues. The V and J ends lost 3 bases and 7 bases respectively, with 13 bases between them. Germline V gives CDR1 KGHSH, CDR2 LQKENI. The CDR3 DNA reads TGTGCCAGCTCACCCAACAGGGAAGGGAATTCACCCCTCCACTTT. Encoded protein: CASSPNREGNSPLHF.

Notes on this clone: An end of the junction differs from the germline gene, which may be a read error. The J gene is TRBJ2-3, the V gene TRBV15; D gene unclear. Germline V gene lookup returns CDR1 LNHNV and CDR2 YYDKDF (reference sequence). The CDR3 covers 12 residues. The CDR3 here is CATSRRPDKQYF. CDR3 nucleotide sequence: TGTGCCACCAGCAGACGCCCAGATAAGCAGTATTTT.

The chain couples TRBV18 to TRBJ1-5; 9 bases agree with TRBD1. Losses at the gene ends were 4 bases for V and 5 bases for J; bases not matched to a gene: 6. CDR1 is KGHSH, CDR2 LQKENI, per germline. The CDR3 is 15 residues long. In DNA form, the CDR3 reads TGTGCCAGCTCACACGATTACAGGGGGCATCAGCCCCAGCATTTT. Protein: CASSHDYRGHQPQHF.

The chain couples TRBV18 to TRBJ2-7; TRBD1 matches at 8 bases. This CDR3 contains 16 residues. CDR1 and CDR2 (germline): KGHSH, LQKENI. V was pared by 3 bases and J by 3 bases, with 10 bases of the junction left unmatched. The CDR3 loop is CASSPDRAPGLYEQYF. The DNA for the CDR3 is TGTGCCAGCTCACCGGACAGGGCCCCGGGCCTCTACGAGCAGTACTTC. Looking up the rest from reference TRBV18 and TRBJ2-7 gives the full variable domain: NAGVMQNPRHLVRRRGQEARLRCSPMKGHSHVYWYRQLPEEGLKFMVYLQKENIIDESGMPKERFSAEFPKEGPSILRIQQVVRGDSAAYFCASSPDRAPGLYEQYFGPGTRLTVT.

The CDR3 spells CASSLAGDEQYF. In nucleotides, the CDR3 is TGTGCCAGCAGCTTAGCCGGGGACGAGCAGTACTTC. V gene TRBV7-8 combines with J gene TRBJ2-7, with D possibly being TRBD2 (5 bases). Between the trimmed V and J ends, which lost 0 bases and 5 bases, there was a span of 5 bases. This CDR3 is 12 amino acids long. The germline V gene encodes CDR1 SGHVS and CDR2 FQNEAQ.

The chain joins TRBV29-1 to TRBJ1-1; tentative D call: TRBD1 (6 bases). V was trimmed by 3 bases and J by 1 base, leaving 12 bases between them. The CDR3 consists of 14 residues. CDR1 and CDR2 (germline): SQVTM, ANQGSEA. The CDR3 loop reads CSVDTGKGNTEAFF. In DNA form, the CDR3 reads TGCAGCGTTGACACAGGGAAGGGGAACACTGAAGCTTTCTTT.

V gene TRBV27 combines with J gene TRBJ2-1; tentatively, D is TRBD1 (8 bases). Germline values: CDR1 MNHEY, CDR2 SMNVEV (reference sequence). The V and J ends lost 5 bases and 7 bases respectively, with 18 bases between them. This CDR3 contains 15 residues. The CDR3 sequence is CASSTPDREGNEQFF. DNA for the CDR3: TGTGCCAGCAGTACCCCGGACAGGGAGGGGAATGAGCAGTTCTTC.

For this clone: Other DNA sequences of this sample code for an identical CDR3. In nucleotides, the CDR3 is TGCGCCAGCAGCCTCGAGGGCGGGAATCAGCCCCAGCATTTT. This sequence encodes CASSLEGGNQPQHF. The rearrangement joins TRBV5-1 to TRBJ1-5; D gene unclear. The CDR3 totals 14 residues. Trimming cost V 4 bases and J 4 bases, with 12 bases left between them. CDR1 SGHRS and CDR2 YFSETQ come from the germline V gene.

This chain connects TRBV7-9 to TRBJ1-1; possibly TRBD1 for D (5 bases). CDR1 SEHNR and CDR2 FQNEAQ come from the germline V gene (reference sequence). CDR3 length: 14 amino acids. The germline V and J ends were trimmed by 1 base and 4 bases, with 10 bases remaining between them. CDR3 nucleotides: TGTGCCAGCAGCTTAGGTTGGGGGGGCACTGAAGCTTTCTTT. Protein: CASSLGWGGTEAFF.

This rearrangement joins TRBV6-5 to TRBJ2-6, with 7 bases aligning to TRBD1. V was pared by 6 bases and J by 7 bases, with 3 bases of the junction left unmatched. CDR3 size: 13 residues. Germline V gives CDR1 MNHEY, CDR2 SVGAGI. The CDR3 loop is CASRRQGANVLTF. The CDR3 DNA reads as TGTGCCAGCAGGCGACAGGGCGCCAACGTCCTGACTTTC.

This chain uses TRBV18 with TRBJ2-7; 7 bases fit TRBD2. The CDR3 is made up of 19 amino acids. CDR1 is KGHSH and CDR2 is LQKENI in the germline V gene. Unmatched junction bases numbered 17, after V lost 1 base and J lost 2 bases. In nucleotides, the CDR3 is TGTGCCAGCTCACCACAGGGGAGGGAGGGTAGACGAACTACCTACGAGCAGTACTTC. Amino acid sequence: CASSPQGREGRRTTYEQYF.

This chain joins TRBV19 and TRBJ1-5; D is unresolved. Looked up from germline, CDR1 is LNHDA and CDR2 is SQIVND (reference sequence). The CDR3 extends over 16 amino acids. V lost 6 bases to trimming and J lost 0 bases, with 15 bases between them. The CDR3 spells CASSDARADSNQPQHF. CDR3 bases: TGTGCCAGTAGCGACGCGAGGGCCGATAGCAATCAGCCCCAGCATTTT.

The CDR3 sequence: CASSPGQRQPQHF. CDR3 in DNA: TGCGCCAGCAGTCCGGGTCAACGACAGCCCCAGCATTTT. The chain is built from TRBV10-2 and TRBJ1-5, with no clear D. The CDR3 is 13 amino acids. Germline V gene lookup returns CDR1 WSHSY and CDR2 SAAADI. The V end lost 5 bases, the J end lost 7 bases, and 12 bases lay between the germline ends.

This chain uses TRBV6-1 with TRBJ1-5; a possible D gene is TRBD1 (5 bases). V shed 2 bases and J shed 6 bases, with 17 bases lying between them. Germline V gene sequence: CDR1 MNHNS, CDR2 SASEGT. CDR3 length equals 16 residues. CDR3 loop: CASSELLGTGLQPQHF. CDR3 bases: TGTGCCAGCAGTGAACTTTTGGGAACAGGCCTTCAGCCCCAGCATTTT.